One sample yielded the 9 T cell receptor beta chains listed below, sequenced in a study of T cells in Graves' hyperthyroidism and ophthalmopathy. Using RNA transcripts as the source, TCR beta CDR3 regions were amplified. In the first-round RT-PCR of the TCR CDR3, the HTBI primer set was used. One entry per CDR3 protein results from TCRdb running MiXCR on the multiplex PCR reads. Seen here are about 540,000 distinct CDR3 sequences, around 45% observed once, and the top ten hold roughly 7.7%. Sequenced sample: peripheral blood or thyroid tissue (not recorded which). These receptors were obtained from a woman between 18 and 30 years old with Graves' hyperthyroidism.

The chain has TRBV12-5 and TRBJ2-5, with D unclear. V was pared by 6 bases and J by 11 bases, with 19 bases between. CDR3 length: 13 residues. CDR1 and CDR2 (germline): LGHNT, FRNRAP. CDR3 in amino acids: CASGLGASDTQYF. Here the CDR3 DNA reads TGTGCTAGTGGACTGGGCGCCTCAGATACGCAGTACTTC.

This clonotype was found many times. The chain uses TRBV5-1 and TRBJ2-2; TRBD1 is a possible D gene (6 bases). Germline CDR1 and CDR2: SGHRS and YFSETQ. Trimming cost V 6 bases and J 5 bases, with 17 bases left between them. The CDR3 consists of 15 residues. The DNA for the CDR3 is TGCGCCAGCAAAAGACAGGAGCCCTCAACCGGGGAGCTGTTTTTT. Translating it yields CASKRQEPSTGELFF.

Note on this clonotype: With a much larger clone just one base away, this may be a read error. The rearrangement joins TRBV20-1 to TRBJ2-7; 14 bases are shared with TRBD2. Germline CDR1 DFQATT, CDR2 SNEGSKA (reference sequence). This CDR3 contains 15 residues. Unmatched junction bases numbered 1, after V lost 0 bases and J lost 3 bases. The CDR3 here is CSARDGTSGGYEQYF. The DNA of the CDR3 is TGCAGTGCTAGAGATGGGACTAGCGGGGGCTACGAGCAGTACTTC.

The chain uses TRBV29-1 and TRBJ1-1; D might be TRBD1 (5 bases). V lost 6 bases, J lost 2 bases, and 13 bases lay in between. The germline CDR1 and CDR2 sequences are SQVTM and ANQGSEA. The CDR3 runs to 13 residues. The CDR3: CSVARGVNTEAFF. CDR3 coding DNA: TGCAGCGTAGCCCGAGGGGTTAACACTGAAGCTTTCTTT.

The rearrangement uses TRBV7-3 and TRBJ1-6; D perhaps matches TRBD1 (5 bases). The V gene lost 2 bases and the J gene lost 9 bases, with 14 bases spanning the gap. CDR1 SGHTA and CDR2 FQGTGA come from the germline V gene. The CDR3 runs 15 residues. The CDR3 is CASSLAGGASSPLHF. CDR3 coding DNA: TGTGCCAGCAGCTTAGCGGGCGGGGCAAGTTCACCCCTCCACTTT.

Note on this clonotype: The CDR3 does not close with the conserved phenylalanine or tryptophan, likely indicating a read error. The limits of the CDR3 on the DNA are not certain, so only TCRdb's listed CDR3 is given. The CDR3 protein is CASSLVLA. The chain recombines TRBV7-8 with TRBJ1-5. The CDR3 comprises 8 residues, both ends counted. Germline V lookup: CDR1 SGHVS, CDR2 FQNEAQ.

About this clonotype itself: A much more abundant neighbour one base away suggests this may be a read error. This chain's CDR3 is CVSSRPGSSVEQYF. For the CDR3, the DNA is TGCGTCAGCAGCCGGCCCGGGTCTTCTGTCGAGCAGTACTTC. The chain uses TRBV5-1 and TRBJ2-7; D is ambiguous. The CDR3 contains 14 residues. Germline CDR1 reads SGHRS; CDR2 reads YFSETQ.

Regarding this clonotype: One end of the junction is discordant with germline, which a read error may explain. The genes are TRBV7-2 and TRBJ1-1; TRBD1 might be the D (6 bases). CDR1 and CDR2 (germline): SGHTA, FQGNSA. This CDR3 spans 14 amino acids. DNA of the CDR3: TGCGCCAGCAGCCAAGGGGTAGACAGGTTCGAAGCTTTCTTT. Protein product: CASSQGVDRFEAFF.

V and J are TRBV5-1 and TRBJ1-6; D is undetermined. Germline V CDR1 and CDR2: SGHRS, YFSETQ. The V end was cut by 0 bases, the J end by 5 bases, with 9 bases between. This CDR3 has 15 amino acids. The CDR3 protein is CASSLAEFDNSPLHF. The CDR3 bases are TGCGCCAGCAGCTTGGCCGAATTCGATAATTCACCCCTCCACTTT.